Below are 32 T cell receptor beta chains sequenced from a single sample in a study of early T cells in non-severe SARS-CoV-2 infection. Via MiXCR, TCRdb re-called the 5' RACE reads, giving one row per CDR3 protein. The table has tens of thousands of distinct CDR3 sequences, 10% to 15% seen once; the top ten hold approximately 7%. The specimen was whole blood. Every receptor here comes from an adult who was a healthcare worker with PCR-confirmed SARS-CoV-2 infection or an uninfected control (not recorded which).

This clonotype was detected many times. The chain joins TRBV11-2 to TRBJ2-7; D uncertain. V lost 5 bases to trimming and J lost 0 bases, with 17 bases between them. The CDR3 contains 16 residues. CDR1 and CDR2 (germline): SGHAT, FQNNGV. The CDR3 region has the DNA TGTGCCAGCAGCCAAACGGCCTTCTCTGACTCCTACGAGCAGTACTTC. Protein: CASSQTAFSDSYEQYF.

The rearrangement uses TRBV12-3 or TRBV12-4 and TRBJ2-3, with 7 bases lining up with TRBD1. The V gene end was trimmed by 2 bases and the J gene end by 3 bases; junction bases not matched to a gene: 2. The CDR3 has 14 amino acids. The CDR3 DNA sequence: TGTGCCAGCAGTTTACACAGGGGAACAGATACGCAGTATTTT. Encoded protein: CASSLHRGTDTQYF.

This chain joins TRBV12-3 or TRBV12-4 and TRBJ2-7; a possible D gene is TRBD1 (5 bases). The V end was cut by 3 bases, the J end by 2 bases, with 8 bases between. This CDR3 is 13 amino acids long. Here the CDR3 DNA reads TGTGCCAGCAGTTTTACAGGTACCTACGAGCAGTACTTC. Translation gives CASSFTGTYEQYF.

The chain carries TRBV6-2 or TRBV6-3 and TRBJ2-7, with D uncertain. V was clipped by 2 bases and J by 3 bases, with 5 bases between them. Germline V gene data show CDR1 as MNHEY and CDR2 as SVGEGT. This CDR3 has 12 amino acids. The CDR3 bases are TGTGCCAGCAGTTACCTGATCTACGAGCAGTACTTC. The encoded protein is CASSYLIYEQYF.

The CDR3, as DNA: TGTGCCAGCAGCTCCTCCCGGGGTTTCCACAATGAGCAGTTCTTC. This encodes CASSSSRGFHNEQFF. This chain uses TRBV7-3 with TRBJ2-1; D is perhaps TRBD2 (5 bases). The V gene's germline CDR1 is SGHTA and CDR2 FQGTGA. The CDR3 spans 15 residues. Trimming cost V 4 bases and J 5 bases, with 15 bases left between them. Together with reference TRBV7-3 and TRBJ2-1, the CDR3 gives the full variable domain: GAGVSQTPSNKVTEKGKYVELRCDPISGHTALYWYRQSLGQGPEFLIYFQGTGAADDSGLPNDRFFAVRPEGSVSTLKIQRTERGDSAVYLCASSSSRGFHNEQFFGPGTRLTVL.

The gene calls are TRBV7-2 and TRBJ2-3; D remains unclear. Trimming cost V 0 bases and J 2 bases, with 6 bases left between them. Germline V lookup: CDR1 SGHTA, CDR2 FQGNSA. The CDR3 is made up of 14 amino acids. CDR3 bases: TGTGCCAGCAGCTTAGCGTGGAACACAGATACGCAGTATTTT. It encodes CASSLAWNTDTQYF.

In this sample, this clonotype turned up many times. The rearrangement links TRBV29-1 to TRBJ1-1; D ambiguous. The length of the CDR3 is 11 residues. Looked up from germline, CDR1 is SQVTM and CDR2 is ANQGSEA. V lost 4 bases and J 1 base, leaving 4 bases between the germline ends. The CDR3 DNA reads TGCAGCGTTGTCAAGAACACTGAAGCTTTCTTT. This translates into CSVVKNTEAFF. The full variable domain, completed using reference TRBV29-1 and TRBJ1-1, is SAVISQKPSRDICQRGTSLTIQCQVDSQVTMMFWYRQQPGQSLTLIATANQGSEATYESGFVIDKFPISRPNLTFSTLTVSNMSPEDSSIYLCSVVKNTEAFFGQGTRLTVV.

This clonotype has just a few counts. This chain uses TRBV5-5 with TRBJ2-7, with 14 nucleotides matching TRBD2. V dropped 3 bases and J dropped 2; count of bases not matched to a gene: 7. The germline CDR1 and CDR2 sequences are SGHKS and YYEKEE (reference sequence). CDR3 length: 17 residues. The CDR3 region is CASSWFPTSGRAYEQYF. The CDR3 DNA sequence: TGTGCCAGCAGCTGGTTTCCGACTAGCGGGAGGGCCTACGAGCAGTACTTC.

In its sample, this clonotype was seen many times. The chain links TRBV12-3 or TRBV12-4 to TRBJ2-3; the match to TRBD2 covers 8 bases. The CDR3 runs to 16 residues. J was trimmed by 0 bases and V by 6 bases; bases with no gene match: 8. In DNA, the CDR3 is TGTGCCAGCAGGGGAGTGGGCGGGGGGAGCACAGATACGCAGTATTTT. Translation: CASRGVGGGSTDTQYF.

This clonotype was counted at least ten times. CDR3 sequence: CASSPSGSYNEQFF. The CDR3 DNA reads as TGTGCCAGCAGCCCTAGCGGCTCCTACAATGAGCAGTTCTTC. The V call is TRBV7-3, the J call TRBJ2-1, with 7 positions matching TRBD2. Germline assignment: CDR1 SGHTA and CDR2 FQGTGA. CDR3 size: 14 residues. V trimming: 5 bases; J trimming: 0 bases; junction bases outside the gene matches: 1.

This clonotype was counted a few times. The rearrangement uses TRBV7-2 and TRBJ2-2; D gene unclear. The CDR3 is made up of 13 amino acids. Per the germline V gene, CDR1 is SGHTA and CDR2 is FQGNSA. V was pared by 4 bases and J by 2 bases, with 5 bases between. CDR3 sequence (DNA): TGTGCCAGCAGCTACACTAACACCGGGGAGCTGTTTTTT. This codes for CASSYTNTGELFF.

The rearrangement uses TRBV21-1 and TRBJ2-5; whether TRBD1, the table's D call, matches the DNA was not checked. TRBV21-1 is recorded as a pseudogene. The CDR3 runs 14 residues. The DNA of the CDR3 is TGTGCCAGCGAGGGGAACAGGGAGAAAGAGACCCAGTACTTC. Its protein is CASEGNREKETQYF.

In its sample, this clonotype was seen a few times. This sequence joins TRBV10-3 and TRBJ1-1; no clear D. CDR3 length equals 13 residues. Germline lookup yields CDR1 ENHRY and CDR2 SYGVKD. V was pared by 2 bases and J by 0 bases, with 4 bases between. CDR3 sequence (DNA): TGTGCCATCAGTGAGGTCTTGAACACTGAAGCTTTCTTT. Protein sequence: CAISEVLNTEAFF.

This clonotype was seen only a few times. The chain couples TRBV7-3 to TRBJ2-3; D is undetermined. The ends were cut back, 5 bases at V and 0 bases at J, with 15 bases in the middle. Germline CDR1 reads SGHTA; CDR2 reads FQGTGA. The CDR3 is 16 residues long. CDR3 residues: CASSLGPRFSTDTQYF. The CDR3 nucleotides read TGTGCCAGCAGCCTTGGGCCGCGGTTCAGCACAGATACGCAGTATTTT. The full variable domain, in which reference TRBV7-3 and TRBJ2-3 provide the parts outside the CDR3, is GAGVSQTPSNKVTEKGKYVELRCDPISGHTALYWYRQSLGQGPEFLIYFQGTGAADDSGLPNDRFFAVRPEGSVSTLKIQRTERGDSAVYLCASSLGPRFSTDTQYFGPGTRLTVL.

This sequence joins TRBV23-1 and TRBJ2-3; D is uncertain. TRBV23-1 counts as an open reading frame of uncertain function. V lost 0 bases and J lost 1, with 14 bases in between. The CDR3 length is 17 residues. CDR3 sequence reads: CASSQSLPGTGTDTQYF. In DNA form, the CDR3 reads TGCGCCAGCAGTCAATCCCTCCCCGGTACAGGCACAGATACGCAGTATTTT.

CDR3: CASSQDHGARSYEQYF. DNA for the CDR3: TGTGCCAGCAGCCAAGATCATGGGGCGCGCTCCTACGAGCAGTACTTC. V usage is TRBV3-1 and J usage is TRBJ2-7; perhaps TRBD1 as D (5 bases). The CDR3 has 16 amino acids. In germline, CDR1 is LGHDT, CDR2 YNNKEL (reference sequence). The ends were cut back, 0 bases at V and 0 bases at J, with 12 bases in the middle.

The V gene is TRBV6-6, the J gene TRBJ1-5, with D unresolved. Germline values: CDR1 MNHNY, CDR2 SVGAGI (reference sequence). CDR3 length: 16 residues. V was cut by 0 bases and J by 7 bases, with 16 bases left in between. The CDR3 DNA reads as TGTGCCAGCAGTTACTCGATGAGGCAGTTCGGGCAGCCCCAGCATTTT. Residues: CASSYSMRQFGQPQHF.

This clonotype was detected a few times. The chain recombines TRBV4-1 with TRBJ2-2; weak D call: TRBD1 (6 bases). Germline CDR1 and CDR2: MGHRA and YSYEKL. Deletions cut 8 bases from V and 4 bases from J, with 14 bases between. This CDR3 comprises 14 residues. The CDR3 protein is CASEPGQPTGELFF. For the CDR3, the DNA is TGCGCCAGCGAGCCGGGACAACCCACCGGGGAGCTGTTTTTT.

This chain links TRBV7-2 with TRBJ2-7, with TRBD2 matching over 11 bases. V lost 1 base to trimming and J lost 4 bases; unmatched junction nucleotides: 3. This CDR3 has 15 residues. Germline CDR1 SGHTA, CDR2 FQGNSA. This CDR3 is CASSLGLAGGYEQYF. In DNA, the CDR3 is TGTGCCAGCAGCTTAGGGCTAGCGGGAGGATACGAGCAGTACTTC.

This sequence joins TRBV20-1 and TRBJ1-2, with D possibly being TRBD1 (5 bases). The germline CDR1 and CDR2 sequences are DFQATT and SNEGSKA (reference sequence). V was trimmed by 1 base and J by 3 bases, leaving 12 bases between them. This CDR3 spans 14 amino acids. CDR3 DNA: TGCAGTGCTAGAGGCCTCCTAGGGGACTATGGCTACACCTTC. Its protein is CSARGLLGDYGYTF.

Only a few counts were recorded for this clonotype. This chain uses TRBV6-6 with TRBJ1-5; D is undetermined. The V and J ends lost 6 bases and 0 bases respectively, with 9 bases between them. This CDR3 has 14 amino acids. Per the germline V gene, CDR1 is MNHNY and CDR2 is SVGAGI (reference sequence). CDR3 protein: CASSPTDSNQPQHF. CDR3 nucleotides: TGTGCCAGCAGCCCCACAGATAGCAATCAGCCCCAGCATTTT.

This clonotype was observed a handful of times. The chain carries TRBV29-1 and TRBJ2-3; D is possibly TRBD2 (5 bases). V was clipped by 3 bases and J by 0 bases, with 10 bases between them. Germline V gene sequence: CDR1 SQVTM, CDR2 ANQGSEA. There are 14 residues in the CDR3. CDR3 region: CSVDAGLSTDTQYF. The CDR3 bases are TGCAGCGTTGATGCGGGCCTAAGCACAGATACGCAGTATTTT.

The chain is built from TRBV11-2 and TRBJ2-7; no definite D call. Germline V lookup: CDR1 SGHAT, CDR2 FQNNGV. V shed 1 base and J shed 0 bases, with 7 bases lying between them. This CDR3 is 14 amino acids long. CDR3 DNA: TGTGCCAGCAGCTTAGTCGCAGACTCCTACGAGCAGTACTTC. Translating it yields CASSLVADSYEQYF.

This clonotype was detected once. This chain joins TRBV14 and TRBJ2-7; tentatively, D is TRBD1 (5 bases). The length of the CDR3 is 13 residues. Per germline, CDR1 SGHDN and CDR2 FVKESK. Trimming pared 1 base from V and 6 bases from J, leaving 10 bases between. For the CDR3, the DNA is TGTGCCAGCAGCCAAGTAGAAGGGGCCGAGCAGTACTTC. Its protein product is CASSQVEGAEQYF. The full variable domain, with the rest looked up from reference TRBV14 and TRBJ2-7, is EAGVTQFPSHSVIEKGQTVTLRCDPISGHDNLYWYRRVMGKEIKFLLHFVKESKQDESGMPNNRFLAERTGGTYSTLKVQPAELEDSGVYFCASSQVEGAEQYFGPGTRLTVT.

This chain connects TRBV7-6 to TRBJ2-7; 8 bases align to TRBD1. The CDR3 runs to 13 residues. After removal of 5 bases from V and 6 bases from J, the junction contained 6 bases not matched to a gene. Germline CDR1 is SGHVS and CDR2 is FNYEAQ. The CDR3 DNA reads TGTGCCAGCAGCATCGCCGACAGGGGCGAGCAGTACTTC. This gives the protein CASSIADRGEQYF.

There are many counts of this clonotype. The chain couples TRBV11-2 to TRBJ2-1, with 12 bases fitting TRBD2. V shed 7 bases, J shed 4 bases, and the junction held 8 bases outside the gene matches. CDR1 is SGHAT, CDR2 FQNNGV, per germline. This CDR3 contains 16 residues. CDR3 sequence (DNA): TGTGCCAGCACCGGGACTAGCGGGCGAACTTACAATGAGCAGTTCTTC. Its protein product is CASTGTSGRTYNEQFF.

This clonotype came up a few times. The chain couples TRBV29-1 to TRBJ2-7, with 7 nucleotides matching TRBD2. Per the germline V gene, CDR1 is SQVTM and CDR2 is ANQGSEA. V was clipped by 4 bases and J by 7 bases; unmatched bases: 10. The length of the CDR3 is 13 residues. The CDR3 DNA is TGCAGCGTTGGACTAGCTACCTTTGGGGAGCAGTACTTC. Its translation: CSVGLATFGEQYF.

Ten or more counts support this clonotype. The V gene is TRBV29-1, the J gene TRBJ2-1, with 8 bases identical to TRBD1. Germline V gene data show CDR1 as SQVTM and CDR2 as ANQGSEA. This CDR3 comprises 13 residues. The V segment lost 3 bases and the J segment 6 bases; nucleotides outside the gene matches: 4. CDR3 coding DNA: TGCAGCGTTGATCGGACAGGGAGCAATGAGCAGTTCTTC. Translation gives CSVDRTGSNEQFF.

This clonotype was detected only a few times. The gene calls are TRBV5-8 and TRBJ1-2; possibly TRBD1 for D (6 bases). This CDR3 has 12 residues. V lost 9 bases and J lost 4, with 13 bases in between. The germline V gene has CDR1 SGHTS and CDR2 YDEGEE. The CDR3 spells CATPGTIYGYTF. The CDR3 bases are TGTGCCACCCCGGGGACAATCTATGGCTACACCTTC.

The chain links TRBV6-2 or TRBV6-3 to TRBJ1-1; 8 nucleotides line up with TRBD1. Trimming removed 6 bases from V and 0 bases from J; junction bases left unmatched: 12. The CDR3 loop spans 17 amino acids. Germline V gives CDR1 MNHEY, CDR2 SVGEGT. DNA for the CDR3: TGTGCCAGCAGACGAACTGGGACAGGCGCTATGAACACTGAAGCTTTCTTT. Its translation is CASRRTGTGAMNTEAFF.

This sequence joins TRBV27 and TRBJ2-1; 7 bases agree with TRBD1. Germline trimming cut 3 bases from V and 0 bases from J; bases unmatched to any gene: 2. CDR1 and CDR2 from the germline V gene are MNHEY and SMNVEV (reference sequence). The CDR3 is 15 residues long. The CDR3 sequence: CASSFDRVSYNEQFF. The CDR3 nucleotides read TGTGCCAGCAGTTTCGACAGGGTCTCCTACAATGAGCAGTTCTTC.

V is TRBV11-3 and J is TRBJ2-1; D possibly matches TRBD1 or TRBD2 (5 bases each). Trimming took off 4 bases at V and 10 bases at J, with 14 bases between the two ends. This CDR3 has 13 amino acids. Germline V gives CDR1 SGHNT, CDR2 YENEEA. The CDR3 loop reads CASSSRAGNEQFF. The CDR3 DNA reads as TGTGCCAGCAGCTCCAGGGCCGGGAACGAGCAGTTCTTC.